This T cell receptor beta chain was recovered during a study of shared clonotypes between healthy human individuals. Study information: A few men and a couple of women, aged 18 to 49, were donors.

V shed 3 bases and J 1 base; nucleotides not matched to a gene: 15. This CDR3 region has 18 residues. Germline assignment: CDR1 ENHRY and CDR2 SYGVKD. This clone has just one count. Its antigen is still unknown. The deep-level immunoSEQ assay was used. Once extracted for a subset, genomic DNA was divided evenly among several immunoSEQ plates. The repertoire was sequenced with immunoSEQ multiplex PCR; TCRdb's copy has only in-frame clones and lacks some. The table records fewer than 650,000 clones, over 65% of them present only once. Findings and limits, study-wide: Investigators collected only blood, and repertoires in tissues likely differ.

Sequenced input: PBMCs. V is TRBV10-3 and J is TRBJ2-7; 7 bases are shared with TRBD1. This sequence originates from a woman in her thirties or forties in good health. Some clones in this sample may be carry-over from other donors' samples. The CDR3 bases are TGTGCCATCAGTGACCCTACCGATGACAGGGAGTTATCCTACGAGCAGTACTTC. Translation: CAISDPTDDRELSYEQYF.